This T cell receptor beta chain comes out of a study of cytomegalovirus exposure and HLA in healthy donors. Study-level points and caveats: Across donors, presence/absence analyses took sequencing depth to be roughly uniform.

As for this clone: Antigen unknown.

The primer mix had 60 Vbeta and 13 Jbeta primers. Assay used: immunoSEQ multiplex PCR; TCRdb lists only in-frame clones, some missing. The table has approximately 220,000 clones, 70% to 90% seen once; the top ten hold 2.5% to 3.5%. The CDR3 loop spans 15 amino acids. CDR1 and CDR2 (germline): SGDLS, YYNGEE. The V end was cut by 2 bases, the J end by 0 bases, with 6 bases between. Sequenced input: PBMCs. The genes are TRBV9 and TRBJ2-6, with D unclear. The sequence derives from a man aged 25 to 40 in good health and CMV-seronegative. The CDR3 sequence: CASSVLVSGANVLTF. CDR3 sequence (DNA): TGTGCCAGCAGCGTGTTAGTCTCTGGGGCCAACGTCCTGACTTTC. Using reference TRBV9 and TRBJ2-6 for the parts outside the CDR3, the full variable domain is DSGVTQTPKHLITATGQRVTLRCSPRSGDLSVYWYQQSLDQGLQFLIQYYNGEERAKGNILERFSAQQFPDLHSELNLSSLELGDSALYFCASSVLVSGANVLTFGAGSRLTVL.